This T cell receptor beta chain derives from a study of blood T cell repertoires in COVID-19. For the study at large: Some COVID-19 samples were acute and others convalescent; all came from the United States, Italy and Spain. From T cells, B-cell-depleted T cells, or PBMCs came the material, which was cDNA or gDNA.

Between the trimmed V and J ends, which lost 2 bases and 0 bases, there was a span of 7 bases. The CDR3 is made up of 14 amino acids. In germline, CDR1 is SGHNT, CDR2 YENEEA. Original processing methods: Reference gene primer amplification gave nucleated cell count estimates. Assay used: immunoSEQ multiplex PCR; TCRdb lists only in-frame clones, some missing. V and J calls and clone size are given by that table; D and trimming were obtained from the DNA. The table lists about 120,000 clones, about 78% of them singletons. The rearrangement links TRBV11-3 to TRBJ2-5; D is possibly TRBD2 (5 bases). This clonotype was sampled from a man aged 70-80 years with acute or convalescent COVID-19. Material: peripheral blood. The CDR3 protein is CASSLTRDQETQYF. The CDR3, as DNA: TGTGCCAGCAGCTTAACTAGGGACCAAGAGACCCAGTACTTC.